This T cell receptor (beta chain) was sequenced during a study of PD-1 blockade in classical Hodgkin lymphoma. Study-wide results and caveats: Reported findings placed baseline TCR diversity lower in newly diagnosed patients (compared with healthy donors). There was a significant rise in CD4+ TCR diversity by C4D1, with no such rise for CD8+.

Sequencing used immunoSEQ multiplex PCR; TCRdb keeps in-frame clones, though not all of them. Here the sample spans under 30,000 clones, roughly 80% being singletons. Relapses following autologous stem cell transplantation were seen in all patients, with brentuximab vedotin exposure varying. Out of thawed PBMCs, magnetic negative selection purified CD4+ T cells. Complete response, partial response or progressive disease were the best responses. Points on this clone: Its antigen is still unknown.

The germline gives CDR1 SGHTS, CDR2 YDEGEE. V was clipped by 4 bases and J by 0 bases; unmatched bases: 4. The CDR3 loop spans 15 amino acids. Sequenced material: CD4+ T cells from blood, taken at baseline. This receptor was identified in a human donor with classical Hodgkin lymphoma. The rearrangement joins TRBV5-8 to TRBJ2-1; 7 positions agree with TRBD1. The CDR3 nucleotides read TGTGCCAGCAGCGTTGACAGGGTCTCCTACAATGAGCAGTTCTTC. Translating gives CASSVDRVSYNEQFF.